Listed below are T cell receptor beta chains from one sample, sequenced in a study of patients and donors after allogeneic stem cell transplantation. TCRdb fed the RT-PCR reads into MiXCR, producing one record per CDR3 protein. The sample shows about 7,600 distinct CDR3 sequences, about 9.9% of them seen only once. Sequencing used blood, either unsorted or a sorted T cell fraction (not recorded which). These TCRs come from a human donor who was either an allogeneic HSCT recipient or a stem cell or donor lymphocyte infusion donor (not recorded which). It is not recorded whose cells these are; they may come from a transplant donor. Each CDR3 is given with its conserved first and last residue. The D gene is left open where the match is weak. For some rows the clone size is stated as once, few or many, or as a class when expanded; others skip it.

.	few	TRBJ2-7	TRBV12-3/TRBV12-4	TGTGCCAGCAGTTTAACCCCTTACGAGCAGTACTTC	CASSLTPYEQYF
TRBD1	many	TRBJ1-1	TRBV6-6	TGTGCCAGCAGAGAGACAGGGCAGGTCACTGAAGCTTTCTTT	CASRETGQVTEAFF
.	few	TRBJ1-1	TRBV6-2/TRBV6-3	TGTGCCAGCAGTTTGATCGAGAACACTGAAGCTTTCTTT	CASSLIENTEAFF
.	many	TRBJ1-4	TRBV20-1	TGCAGTGCCCTCCCATCCAGGGGTGCAACTAATGAAAAACTGTTTTTT	CSALPSRGATNEKLFF
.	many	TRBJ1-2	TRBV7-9	TGTGCCAGCAGCTTAGCGGGGGGCAGGGGAGGTGTTGATAACTATGGCTACACCTTC	CASSLAGGRGGVDNYGYTF
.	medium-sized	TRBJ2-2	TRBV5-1	TGCGCCAGCAGCTTGGGGGACACACGGAACACCGGGGAGCTGTTTTTT	CASSLGDTRNTGELFF
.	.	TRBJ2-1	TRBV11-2	TGTGCCAGCAGCCGGGACGGATACAATGAGCAGTTCTTC	CASSRDGYNEQFF
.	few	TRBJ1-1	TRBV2	TGTGCCAGCACCCAGACCCCGGGAAACACTGAAGCTTTCTTT	CASTQTPGNTEAFF
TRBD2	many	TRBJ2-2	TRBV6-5	TGTGCCAGCAGACCCAGCGGGGGCGGTCCCGGGGAGCTGTTTTTT	CASRPSGGGPGELFF
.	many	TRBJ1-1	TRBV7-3	TGTGCCAGCAGCTGGACAGTGAACACTGAAGCTTTCTTT	CASSWTVNTEAFF
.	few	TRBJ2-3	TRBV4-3	TGCGCCAGCAGCCAAGATGCATCTAGCACAGATACGCAGTATTTT	CASSQDASSTDTQYF
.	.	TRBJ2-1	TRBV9	TGTGCCAGCAGCGGGGGACTCCTCCAGTTCTTC	CASSGGLLQFF
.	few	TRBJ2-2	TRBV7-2	TGTGCCAGCAGCTTCAATTCAGGGGAGCTGTTTTTT	CASSFNSGELFF
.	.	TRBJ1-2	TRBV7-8	TGTGCCAGCAGCCCAAATAGTAACTATGGCTACACCTTC	CASSPNSNYGYTF
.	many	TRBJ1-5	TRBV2	TGTGCCAGCAGCCTCATGGGGGGACCCAATCAGCCCCAGCATTTT	CASSLMGGPNQPQHF
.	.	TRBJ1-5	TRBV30	TGTGCCTGGGGGGGTAGCAATCAGCCCCAGCATTTT	CAWGGSNQPQHF
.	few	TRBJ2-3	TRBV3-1	TGTGCCAGCAGCCCCGCCGGGCCGACTAGCACAGATACGCAGTATTTT	CASSPAGPTSTDTQYF
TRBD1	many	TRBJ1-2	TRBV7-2	TGTGCCAGCAGCCGACAGGGGAGCCTCTATGGCTACACCTTC	CASSRQGSLYGYTF
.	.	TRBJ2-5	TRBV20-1	TGCAGTGCTTCGGGGCAAGAGACCCAGTACTTC	CSASGQETQYF
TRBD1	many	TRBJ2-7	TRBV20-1	TGCAGTGCCGCAGGGGGCGACTCCTACGAGCAGTACTTC	CSAAGGDSYEQYF
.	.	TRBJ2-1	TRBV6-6	TGTGCCAGCAGTGACCAGATGAATGAGCAGTTCTTC	CASSDQMNEQFF
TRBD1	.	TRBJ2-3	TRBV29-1	TGCAGCGTTAGACAGGGAACTAGCACAGATACGCAGTATTTT	CSVRQGTSTDTQYF
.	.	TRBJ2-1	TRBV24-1	TGTGCCACCAAGAAGACGGGAGAGAATGAGCAGTTCTTC	CATKKTGENEQFF
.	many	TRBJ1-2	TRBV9	TGTGCCAGCAGCGTAGTGACAGGCGGCGGCTACACCTTC	CASSVVTGGGYTF
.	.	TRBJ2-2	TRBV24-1	TGTGCCACCAGTGATTTCTACAGTGCGAACACCGGGGAGCTGTTTTTT	CATSDFYSANTGELFF
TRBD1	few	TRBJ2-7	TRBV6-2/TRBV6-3	TGTGCCAGCAGTTCCCCCCTCCAGGGGGCGCACTACGAGCAGTACTTC	CASSSPLQGAHYEQYF
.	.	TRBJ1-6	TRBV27	TGTGCCAGCAGTCAACAGGGTGGAGGTTCACCCCTCCACTTT	CASSQQGGGSPLHF